Listed below are T cell receptor beta chains from one sample, sequenced in a study of T cells after yellow fever vaccination. TCRdb fed the 5' RACE reads into MiXCR, producing one record per CDR3 protein. The sample has about 150,000 distinct CDR3 sequences, about 7% seen once. The sample was CD4+ T cells sorted from PBMCs, taken 10 days after the yellow fever booster vaccination. These receptors were obtained from a man in his thirties or forties who received the YFV17D yellow fever vaccine. The conserved cysteine and the conserved F or W are not part of the CDR3 here.

V gene,J gene,CDR3 protein
TRBV29-1,TRBJ2-7,SFGGPSGEQY
TRBV28,TRBJ1-4,ASSFQTLGFEKLF
TRBV5-1,TRBJ1-5,ASSLDGASNQPQH
TRBV19,TRBJ2-7,ASSIAHLGGTGSYEQY
TRBV7-7,TRBJ2-5,ASSPNLHETQY
TRBV5-1,TRBJ2-7,ASSFAPSAAPIYEQY
TRBV5-6,TRBJ2-1,ASSLAPGTSGSGEQF
TRBV7-2,TRBJ1-5,ASSLQQGDQPQH
TRBV7-9,TRBJ2-2,ASSLNLAGELF
TRBV28,TRBJ2-6,ASTGYGANVLT
TRBV29-1,TRBJ2-1,SVVPFGNEQF
TRBV4-3,TRBJ1-2,ASSPLEEGYGYT
TRBV5-1,TRBJ1-1,ASSAREGYTEAF
TRBV7-2,TRBJ2-5,ASSRPRALLQETQY
TRBV30,TRBJ1-5,AWTLEGGNQPQH
TRBV20-1,TRBJ1-1,SAGRGDTEAF
TRBV24-1,TRBJ2-7,ATSDGLAGAYEQY
TRBV7-9,TRBJ1-5,ASSFGENQPQH
TRBV20-1,TRBJ2-7,SARFPGRALYEQY
TRBV7-2,TRBJ1-5,ASSLRQGMDQPQH
TRBV7-2,TRBJ2-1,ASSVADSYNEQF
TRBV11-3,TRBJ2-2,ASSLSRGNTNTGELF
TRBV27,TRBJ1-2,ASSFYSYGYT
TRBV18,TRBJ1-2,ASSPGANYGYT
TRBV6-1,TRBJ2-7,ASVNYEQY
TRBV10-3,TRBJ2-7,AVRFGDYEQY
TRBV24-1,TRBJ2-3,ATSDPGLYSSTDTQY
TRBV20-1,TRBJ2-1,SAGRGDRGYNEQF
TRBV7-6,TRBJ2-3,ASSVQIFADTQY
TRBV15,TRBJ2-7,TTSRDTARAFEQY
TRBV7-3,TRBJ2-3,ASSSIRGTGGSNTQY
TRBV3-1,TRBJ1-5,ASSQFLKNQPQH
TRBV2,TRBJ2-1,ASRTSGTSAAWGQF
TRBV20-1,TRBJ2-7,SAREGGYEQY
TRBV4-3,TRBJ2-2,ASSRRGLITGELF
TRBV20-1,TRBJ2-2,SATQGRGPGELF
TRBV6-2/TRBV6-3,TRBJ2-2,ASSYSGSAPELF
TRBV5-1,TRBJ2-3,ASSLAPGGSGTDTQY
TRBV7-2,TRBJ2-7,ASSLAPDRATYEQY
TRBV12-3/TRBV12-4,TRBJ2-1,ASSGLANEQF
TRBV15,TRBJ2-3,ATSLGTLTDTQY
TRBV6-5,TRBJ2-1,ASSYDGKQF
TRBV20-1,TRBJ2-2,SARVPLASWHTGELF
TRBV18,TRBJ2-3,ASSLQEAVQTDTQY
TRBV4-3,TRBJ1-5,ASSQDSVPNQPQH
TRBV21-1,TRBJ2-7,ASSASRDRDQPYEQY
TRBV30,TRBJ2-1,AWGTGLGNEQF
TRBV12-3/TRBV12-4,TRBJ1-1,ASSLFQGNTEAF
TRBV12-3/TRBV12-4,TRBJ1-4,ASSFREANEKLF
TRBV11-2,TRBJ2-2,ASSLRREGLGTGELF